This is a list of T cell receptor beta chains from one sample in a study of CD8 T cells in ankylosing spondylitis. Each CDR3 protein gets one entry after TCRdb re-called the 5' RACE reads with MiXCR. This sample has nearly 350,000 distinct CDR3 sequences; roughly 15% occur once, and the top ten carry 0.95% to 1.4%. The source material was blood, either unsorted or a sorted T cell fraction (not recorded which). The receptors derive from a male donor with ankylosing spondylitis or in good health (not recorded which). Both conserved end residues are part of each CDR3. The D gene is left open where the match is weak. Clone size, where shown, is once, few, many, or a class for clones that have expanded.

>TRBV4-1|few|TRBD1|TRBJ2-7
CASSQDVRTGIPYEQYF
TGCGCCAGCAGCCAAGATGTTCGGACAGGGATACCCTACGAGCAGTACTTC
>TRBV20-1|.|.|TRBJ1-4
CSARDPNSRVYEKLFF
TGCAGTGCTAGAGATCCCAACTCGCGGGTTTATGAAAAACTGTTTTTT
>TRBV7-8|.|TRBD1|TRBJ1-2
CASSLVASGTGGSGYTF
TGTGCCAGCAGCTTAGTGGCCTCCGGGACAGGGGGCAGTGGCTACACCTTC
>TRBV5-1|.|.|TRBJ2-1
CASSPLNSYNEQFF
TGCGCCAGCAGTCCCCTCAACTCCTACAATGAGCAGTTCTTC
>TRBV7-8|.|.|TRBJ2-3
CASSLNWGVGTDTQYF
TGTGCCAGCAGCTTAAACTGGGGAGTGGGCACAGATACGCAGTATTTT
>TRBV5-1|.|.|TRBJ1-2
CASSPAAYSNDNYGYTF
TGCGCCAGCAGCCCGGCAGCTTACTCTAATGATAACTATGGCTACACCTTC
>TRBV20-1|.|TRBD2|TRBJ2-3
CKAALVSQRGSFTDTQYF
TGCAAGGCCGCGCTTGTAAGCCAGCGGGGTTCTTTCACAGATACGCAGTATTTT
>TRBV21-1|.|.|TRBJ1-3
CASSKAPGRRGSSGNTIYF
TGTGCCAGCAGCAAAGCTCCGGGACGACGAGGGAGCTCTGGAAACACCATATATTTT
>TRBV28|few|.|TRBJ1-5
CATTRSNQPQHF
TGTGCCACCACCCGTAGCAATCAGCCCCAGCATTTT
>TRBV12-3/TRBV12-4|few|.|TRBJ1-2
CASSSGEGHYGYTF
TGTGCCAGCAGTTCCGGTGAAGGACACTATGGCTACACCTTC
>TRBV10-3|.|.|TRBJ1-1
CAISGLRGLNTEAFF
TGTGCCATCAGTGGCCTTAGGGGCCTAAACACTGAAGCTTTCTTT
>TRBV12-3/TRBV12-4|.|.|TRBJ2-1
CASSFTGASASYNEQFF
TGTGCCAGCAGCTTTACAGGGGCTAGCGCTAGCTACAATGAGCAGTTCTTC
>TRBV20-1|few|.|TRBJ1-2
CSAFLDELRF
TGCAGTGCTTTCCTGGACGAGCTTCGCTTC
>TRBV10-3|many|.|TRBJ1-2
CATRGTNYGYTF
TGTGCCACCCGGGGAACTAACTATGGCTACACCTTC
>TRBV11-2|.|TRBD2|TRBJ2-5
CASSLEGSGGPKGETQYF
TGTGCCAGCAGCTTAGAGGGTAGCGGGGGCCCCAAGGGAGAGACCCAGTACTTC
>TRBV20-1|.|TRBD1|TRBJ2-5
CSARDRTGVEETQYF
TGCAGTGCTAGAGATAGGACAGGAGTGGAAGAGACCCAGTACTTC
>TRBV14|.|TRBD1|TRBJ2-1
CASSQNTGVAYNEQFF
TGTGCCAGCAGCCAAAACACAGGGGTGGCCTACAATGAGCAGTTCTTC
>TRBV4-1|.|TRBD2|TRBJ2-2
CASSQGYSGSPGELFF
TGCGCCAGCAGCCAAGGTTATAGCGGGAGCCCCGGGGAGCTGTTTTTT
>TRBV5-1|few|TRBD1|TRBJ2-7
CASSSSPGTGSPEQYF
TGCGCCAGCAGCTCCTCCCCCGGGACAGGGTCCCCCGAGCAGTACTTC
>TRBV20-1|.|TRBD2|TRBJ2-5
CSAIEGLAGGPWETQYF
TGCAGTGCTATCGAGGGACTAGCGGGAGGGCCTTGGGAGACCCAGTACTTC
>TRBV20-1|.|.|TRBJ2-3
CSARAVLDTQYF
TGCAGTGCTAGGGCGGTTCTCGATACGCAGTATTTT
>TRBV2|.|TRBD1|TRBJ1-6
CASSFTGEGSPLHF
TGTGCCAGCAGTTTTACAGGGGAGGGATCACCCCTCCACTTT
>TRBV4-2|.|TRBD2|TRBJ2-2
CASSQDPGLAWQSGELFF
TGTGCCAGCAGCCAAGACCCCGGACTAGCTTGGCAGTCCGGGGAGCTGTTTTTT
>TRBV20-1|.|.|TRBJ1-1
CSAQGRGNTEAFF
TGCAGTGCCCAGGGACGGGGGAACACTGAAGCTTTCTTT
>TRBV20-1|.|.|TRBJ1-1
CSAVTGTANTEAFF
TGCAGTGCCGTAACCGGGACCGCGAACACTGAAGCTTTCTTT
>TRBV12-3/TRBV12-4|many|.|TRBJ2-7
CASSSSPLAWGSYEQYF
TGTGCCAGCAGTTCGAGCCCGCTGGCTTGGGGTTCCTACGAGCAGTACTTC
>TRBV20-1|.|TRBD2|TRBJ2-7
CSATGGLAGGLSYEQYF
TGCAGTGCTACGGGGGGACTAGCGGGAGGGCTCTCCTACGAGCAGTACTTC
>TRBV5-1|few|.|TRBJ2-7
CASSHEGSEQYF
TGCGCCAGCAGCCATGAGGGAAGCGAGCAGTACTTC
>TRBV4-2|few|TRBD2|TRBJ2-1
CASSHRLHSSGAYNEQFF
TGTGCCAGCAGCCACAGATTACATTCTAGCGGGGCTTACAATGAGCAGTTCTTC
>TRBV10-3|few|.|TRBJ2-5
CAISEEGSRETQYF
TGTGCCATCAGTGAGGAGGGCTCGAGGGAGACCCAGTACTTC
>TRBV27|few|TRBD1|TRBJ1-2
CASSGTGEVYGYTF
TGTGCCAGCAGTGGGACAGGGGAGGTCTATGGCTACACCTTC
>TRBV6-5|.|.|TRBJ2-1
CASSYSRPPTYNEQFF
TGTGCCAGCAGTTACTCCAGACCGCCTACCTACAATGAGCAGTTCTTC
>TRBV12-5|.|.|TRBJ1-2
CASGLGAGFYGYTF
TGTGCTAGTGGTTTGGGGGCAGGCTTCTATGGCTACACCTTC
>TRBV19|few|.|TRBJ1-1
CASSQGPVGTEAFF
TGTGCCAGTAGCCAAGGACCGGTGGGAACTGAAGCTTTCTTT
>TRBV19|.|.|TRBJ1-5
CASSTTGFGQPQHF
TGTGCCAGTAGTACTACAGGGTTCGGGCAGCCCCAGCATTTT
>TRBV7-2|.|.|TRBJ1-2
CASSPRPAGGHGYTF
TGTGCCAGCAGCCCACGACCGGCGGGGGGGCATGGCTACACCTTC
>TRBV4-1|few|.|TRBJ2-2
CASSQDRGIAGELFF
TGCGCCAGCAGCCAAGATCGGGGAATCGCCGGGGAGCTGTTTTTT